Following are 8 T cell receptor beta chains from one sample sequenced in a study of CXCR3-negative and CXCR3-positive naive CD8 T cells. TRB cDNA was prepared as libraries by UMI-labeled 5' RACE. No DNA is given; TCRdb re-called the 5' RACE reads and lists each CDR3 protein once. There are roughly 120,000 distinct CDR3 sequences in the sample, with under 0.75% held by the top ten. Which antigens these TCRs recognize remains unknown. Study-wide results and limits: Researchers report that CXCR3-positive naive cells carry more hydrophobic TRB CDR3s than CXCR3-negative naive cells.

Sequencing was done on a sample of naive CXCR3+ CD8+ T cells from blood. Subset given: CD45RO-CCR7+CD27+CD95- naive CD8+ T cells expressing CXCR3 (TNR3+). These receptors came from a human donor in good health. Some clones in this sample may be carry-over from other donors' samples.

This chain uses TRBV27 with TRBJ1-1. The CDR3 sequence is 12 residues long. The V gene's germline CDR1 is MNHEY and CDR2 SMNVEV (reference sequence). CDR3 in amino acids: CASSSKNTEAFF.

The CDR3 spells CSVRTGTTYEQYF. The rearrangement joins TRBV29-1 to TRBJ2-7; TCRdb proposes TRBD1, but this gene call is untestable without DNA. The CDR3 runs 13 residues. Germline V lookup: CDR1 SQVTM, CDR2 ANQGSEA.

The rearrangement links TRBV11-2 to TRBJ1-4; TCRdb's D gene call, TRBD1, goes unchecked for lack of DNA. This CDR3 region has 14 residues. The V gene's germline CDR1 is SGHAT and CDR2 FQNNGV. CDR3 protein: CASSQWGGLEKLFF.

The CDR3 reads CAISDGQGSNEQFF. The gene calls are TRBV10-3 and TRBJ2-1; TCRdb's assignment of TRBD1 cannot be checked, as there is no DNA. CDR3 size: 14 residues. CDR1 is ENHRY and CDR2 is SYGVKD in the germline V gene.

The rearrangement uses TRBV6-2 or TRBV6-3 and TRBJ2-1; TCRdb designates TRBD1, a call that cannot be tested without DNA. Germline-derived CDR1 and CDR2 are MNHEY and SVGEGT. The CDR3 length is 14 residues. The CDR3 sequence is CASNLFGAGNEQFF.

The chain links TRBV27 to TRBJ2-7; the TCRdb D gene call, TRBD2, has no DNA to confirm it. Germline loops: CDR1 MNHEY, CDR2 SMNVEV (reference sequence). CDR3 length: 14 amino acids. This chain's CDR3 is CASSLGLAGDEQYF.

J is TRBJ2-1 and V is TRBV29-1; TCRdb's D gene call, TRBD2, goes unchecked for lack of DNA. The CDR3 contains 14 residues. Germline values: CDR1 SQVTM, CDR2 ANQGSEA. The CDR3 is CSVRKSLADNEQFF.

The genes are TRBV5-1 and TRBJ2-7; TCRdb indicates TRBD2, and absent DNA this call remains unverified. The germline CDR1 and CDR2 sequences are SGHRS and YFSETQ. The CDR3 sequence is 17 residues long. The CDR3 spells CASSLDTGPRTIYEQYF.